One sample yielded the 15 T cell receptor beta chains listed below, sequenced in a study of blood T cell repertoires in COVID-19. Here immunoSEQ multiplex PCR was the method, and the copy in TCRdb shows in-frame clones only, minus some. Here the sample spans just under 100,000 clones, 70% to 90% being singletons. Sequenced sample: peripheral blood. The receptors derive from a woman aged 60-75 years in a cohort sampled during active or convalescent COVID-19.

The chain uses TRBV6-5 and TRBJ2-7; the match to TRBD1 covers 7 bases. This CDR3 spans 14 amino acids. The J segment lost 5 bases and the V segment lost 6 bases, leaving 10 bases of the junction unmatched. The germline V gene has CDR1 MNHEY and CDR2 SVGAGI. CDR3 amino acids: CASRGTATYDEQYF. CDR3 sequence (DNA): TGTGCCAGCAGGGGGACAGCGACTTACGACGAGCAGTACTTC.

This clone was picked up one time. The chain joins TRBV11-3 to TRBJ2-7, with 7 bases lining up with TRBD1. Germline V lookup: CDR1 SGHNT, CDR2 YENEEA. The CDR3 loop spans 13 amino acids. V shed 6 bases and J 2 bases; nucleotides not matched to a gene: 4. CDR3 in DNA: TGTGCCAGCAGTTGGGACAGACCCTACGAGCAGTACTTC. The encoded protein is CASSWDRPYEQYF.

This clone was seen a handful of times. The chain recombines TRBV4-1 with TRBJ1-4; 9 bases line up with TRBD1. Germline V gene lookup returns CDR1 MGHRA and CDR2 YSYEKL. This CDR3 comprises 13 residues. The ends lost 4 bases at V and 8 bases at J; junction bases unmatched: 2. The CDR3 nucleotides read TGCGCCAGCAGCCCAGGGACAGGGGAAAAACTGTTTTTT. This encodes CASSPGTGEKLFF.

Here the CDR3 DNA reads TGTGCCAGCAGCACCATCGGGGTTTATCGAGATGGCTACACCTTC. It translates to CASSTIGVYRDGYTF. The chain is built from TRBV25-1 and TRBJ1-2; no reliable D call. This CDR3 comprises 15 residues. Germline V gives CDR1 MGHDK, CDR2 SYGVNS. Trimming stripped 6 bases from V and 6 bases from J, with 20 bases between.

The V call is TRBV5-4, the J call TRBJ1-5, with TRBD1 identical over 8 bases. Trimming at V came to 4 bases and at J to 2 bases, leaving 2 bases not matched to a gene. The CDR3 has 14 residues. Germline V lookup: CDR1 SGHNT, CDR2 YYREEE (reference sequence). CDR3 loop: CASSQDRGNQPQHF. As DNA, the CDR3 is TGTGCCAGCAGCCAGGACAGGGGCAATCAGCCCCAGCATTTT.

The chain has TRBV30 and TRBJ1-1, with D maybe TRBD1 (6 bases). V was pared by 4 bases and J by 1 base, with 10 bases between. From germline, CDR1 is GTSNPN and CDR2 SVGIG (reference sequence). The CDR3 has 13 amino acids. The CDR3 region has the DNA TGTGCCTGGACCGGACAGCCGAACACTGAAGCTTTCTTT. It translates to CAWTGQPNTEAFF.

This chain uses TRBV9 with TRBJ1-3, with a weak D call TRBD1 (6 bases). V was cut by 3 bases and J by 8 bases, with 12 bases left in between. This CDR3 is built from 13 residues. Germline assignment: CDR1 SGDLS and CDR2 YYNGEE. The chain's CDR3 is CASSGHRVDTIYF. The CDR3 DNA reads as TGTGCCAGCAGCGGACACAGGGTTGACACCATATATTTT. The full variable domain, completed using reference TRBV9 and TRBJ1-3, is DSGVTQTPKHLITATGQRVTLRCSPRSGDLSVYWYQQSLDQGLQFLIQYYNGEERAKGNILERFSAQQFPDLHSELNLSSLELGDSALYFCASSGHRVDTIYFGEGSWLTVV.

The chain has TRBV7-8 and TRBJ2-7, with 10 bases aligning to TRBD2. This CDR3 has 16 amino acids. The V and J ends lost 1 base and 9 bases, in that order; junction bases with no gene match: 12. Germline-derived CDR1 and CDR2 are SGHVS and FQNEAQ. CDR3 nucleotide sequence: TGTGCCAGCAGCTTAGAACCTAGCGGGAGAGCTACGAGGCAGTACTTC. The encoded protein is CASSLEPSGRATRQYF.

J is TRBJ1-3 and V is TRBV19, with unresolved D. Germline V CDR1 and CDR2: LNHDA, SQIVND (reference sequence). V was clipped by 7 bases and J by 2 bases, with 6 bases between them. CDR3 length equals 12 residues. This chain's CDR3 is CASTSPGNTIYF. The CDR3 DNA follows: TGTGCCAGTACCAGTCCTGGAAACACCATATATTTT.

CDR3 bases: TGCAGCGCACGGGGAAACTCTTATGGCTACACCTTC. It yields the protein CSARGNSYGYTF. V gene TRBV29-1 combines with J gene TRBJ1-2; D uncertain. Germline values: CDR1 SQVTM, CDR2 ANQGSEA. The CDR3 has 12 amino acids. V shed 7 bases and J shed 5 bases, with 14 bases lying between them. The full variable domain, its missing parts supplied by reference TRBV29-1 and TRBJ1-2, is SAVISQKPSRDICQRGTSLTIQCQVDSQVTMMFWYRQQPGQSLTLIATANQGSEATYESGFVIDKFPISRPNLTFSTLTVSNMSPEDSSIYLCSARGNSYGYTFGSGTRLTVV.

This clone has just one count. This chain connects TRBV9 to TRBJ1-3; tentatively, D is TRBD1 (6 bases). The germline V gene has CDR1 SGDLS and CDR2 YYNGEE. V was shortened by 3 bases and J by 3 bases, with 10 bases between the two germline ends. The CDR3 is 14 residues long. CDR3 bases: TGTGCCAGCAGCGAGGGGGGGAGTGGAAACACCATATATTTT. It is translated as CASSEGGSGNTIYF. The complete variable domain, with remaining parts taken from reference TRBV9 and TRBJ1-3, reads DSGVTQTPKHLITATGQRVTLRCSPRSGDLSVYWYQQSLDQGLQFLIQYYNGEERAKGNILERFSAQQFPDLHSELNLSSLELGDSALYFCASSEGGSGNTIYFGEGSWLTVV.

The chain links TRBV28 to TRBJ2-7; weak D call: TRBD1 (7 bases). Germline CDR1 is MDHEN and CDR2 is SYDVKM. V lost 2 bases, J lost 0 bases, and 11 bases lay in between. The CDR3 runs 15 residues. The CDR3 bases are TGTGCCAGCAGTTTAGCAGGGGGGTTCTCCTACGAGCAGTACTTC. As protein: CASSLAGGFSYEQYF. The complete variable domain, with remaining parts taken from reference TRBV28 and TRBJ2-7, reads DVKVTQSSRYLVKRTGEKVFLECVQDMDHENMFWYRQDPGLGLRLIYFSYDVKMKEKGDIPEGYSVSREKKERFSLILESASTNQTSMYLCASSLAGGFSYEQYFGPGTRLTVT.

The chain recombines TRBV7-9 with TRBJ2-3; 10 positions agree with TRBD1. Germline V gives CDR1 SEHNR, CDR2 FQNEAQ (reference sequence). V dropped 0 bases and J dropped 4; count of bases not matched to a gene: 4. The CDR3 is 16 amino acids. CDR3 residues: CASSLAGQGLADTQYF. The CDR3 DNA is TGTGCCAGCAGCTTAGCGGGACAGGGGCTAGCAGATACGCAGTATTTT.

The chain uses TRBV9 and TRBJ2-5, with 8 nucleotides matching TRBD2. Germline V gene lookup returns CDR1 SGDLS and CDR2 YYNGEE. V was pared by 0 bases and J by 5 bases, with 6 bases of the junction left unmatched. This CDR3 is 15 amino acids long. The CDR3 here is CASSVEPGGIETQYF. CDR3 bases: TGTGCCAGCAGCGTAGAGCCGGGAGGGATCGAGACCCAGTACTTC. The whole variable domain, remainder taken from reference TRBV9 and TRBJ2-5, is DSGVTQTPKHLITATGQRVTLRCSPRSGDLSVYWYQQSLDQGLQFLIQYYNGEERAKGNILERFSAQQFPDLHSELNLSSLELGDSALYFCASSVEPGGIETQYFGPGTRLLVL.

The chain recombines TRBV11-2 with TRBJ1-1; D is ambiguous. Trimming cost V 2 bases and J 8 bases, with 15 bases left between them. CDR1 and CDR2 from the germline V gene are SGHAT and FQNNGV. The CDR3 has 14 amino acids. CDR3 sequence (DNA): TGTGCCAGCAGCTTAAACCCGGCGGGCGGCGAAGCTTTCTTT. Protein sequence: CASSLNPAGGEAFF.